This TCR beta chain was identified during a study of sequential checkpoint blockade in melanoma. Study background: First-line arms were nivolumab then ipilimumab, or the reverse, randomized 1:1.

TCRdb's table, derived via immunoSEQ multiplex PCR, lists solely in-frame clones and lacks some. The table records around 5,000 clones, more than 25% of them present only once. The CDR3 length is 15 residues. Trimming shortened V by 2 bases and J by 3 bases, and 8 bases separated the two germline ends. Germline V gene data show CDR1 as KGHSH and CDR2 as LQKENI. Treatment given: randomized to nivolumab then ipilimumab (arm A) or the reverse (arm B). This TCR was recovered from a human donor with melanoma. The sequencing here drew on tumor tissue (inferred from file names), taken from a patient given nivolumab and ipilimumab in sequence. The chain joins TRBV18 to TRBJ2-6; possibly TRBD2 for D (5 bases). CDR3 sequence reads: CASSPRGSGANVLTF. The CDR3 nucleotides read TGTGCCAGCTCACCAAGAGGGAGTGGGGCCAACGTCCTGACTTTC. Full variable domain (rest looked up from reference TRBV18 and TRBJ2-6): NAGVMQNPRHLVRRRGQEARLRCSPMKGHSHVYWYRQLPEEGLKFMVYLQKENIIDESGMPKERFSAEFPKEGPSILRIQQVVRGDSAAYFCASSPRGSGANVLTFGAGSRLTVL.